This T cell receptor beta chain emerged from a study of shared clonotypes between healthy human individuals. A remark on this clone: The antigen is not known. The same CDR3 is also encoded by other DNA sequences in this sample.

V shed 2 bases and J shed 1 base, with 7 bases lying between them. CDR3 length: 14 amino acids. The V gene's germline CDR1 is SGHRS and CDR2 YFSETQ. The table came from immunoSEQ multiplex PCR; TCRdb's copy has only in-frame clones and leaves some out. The sample lists approximately 2,000,000 clones, 85% to 95% occurring once. Study observations and caveats: Across a handful of donors, naive CD4 shared around 5.1%, naive CD8 more than 3%, memory CD4 roughly 2.1%, memory CD8 more than 0.35%. Genetic and exposure-history diversity was limited by the few donors.

Sequencing was done on a sample of naive CD4+ T cells from PBMCs. Described subset: CD45RA+ positively selected. The V call is TRBV5-1, the J call TRBJ2-1; TRBD2 is a possible D gene (6 bases). The sequence was obtained from a man in his late teens or twenties in good health. Some clones in this sample may be carry-over from other donors' samples. CDR3 sequence reads: CASSFRESYNEQFF. The CDR3 DNA follows: TGCGCCAGCAGCTTTCGGGAGTCCTACAATGAGCAGTTCTTC.